A single sample gave rise to the 3 T cell receptor beta chains below, sequenced in a study of metastatic and nonmetastatic thyroid tumors. MiXCR was used by TCRdb to re-call the PCR reads. The top ten clones hold over 7.5% of a sample with some 41,000 clones, around an eighth of them seen once. The entire patient cohort was treatment-naive prior to thyroid surgery. Sequenced sample: blood. The receptors stem from a female donor with papillary thyroid cancer or a benign thyroid nodule (not recorded which). Some clones in this sample may be carry-over from other donors' samples.

This clone was picked up a small number of times. The gene calls are TRBV12-3 or TRBV12-4 and TRBJ2-3; D is perhaps TRBD1 or TRBD2 (5 bases each). Trimming pared 6 bases from V and 6 bases from J, leaving 19 bases between. The CDR3 is 15 residues long. CDR3 sequence: CASRFWGPQSDTQYF. The DNA for the CDR3 is TGTGCCAGCAGATTCTGGGGACCGCAGTCGGATACGCAGTATTTT.

This clone appeared a few times. This sequence joins TRBV27 and TRBJ1-1; maybe TRBD1 (6 bases). This CDR3 has 17 amino acids. Germline CDR1 MNHEY, CDR2 SMNVEV (reference sequence). Trimming left V 5 bases short and J 4 bases short, with 23 bases between. The CDR3 nucleotides read TGTGCCAGCAGTCGAGACTTCCGGACGGCACAGGGCACTGAAGCTTTCTTT. Residues: CASSRDFRTAQGTEAFF.

This clone appeared many times. The V call is TRBV7-9, the J call TRBJ2-3, with 8 positions matching TRBD2. CDR3 length: 14 amino acids. J lost 1 base, V lost 5 bases, and 2 bases had no gene match. The V gene's germline CDR1 is SEHNR and CDR2 FQNEAQ (reference sequence). CDR3 coding DNA: TGTGCCAGCAGCCCGACTAGCGGCACAGATACGCAGTATTTT. It encodes CASSPTSGTDTQYF.